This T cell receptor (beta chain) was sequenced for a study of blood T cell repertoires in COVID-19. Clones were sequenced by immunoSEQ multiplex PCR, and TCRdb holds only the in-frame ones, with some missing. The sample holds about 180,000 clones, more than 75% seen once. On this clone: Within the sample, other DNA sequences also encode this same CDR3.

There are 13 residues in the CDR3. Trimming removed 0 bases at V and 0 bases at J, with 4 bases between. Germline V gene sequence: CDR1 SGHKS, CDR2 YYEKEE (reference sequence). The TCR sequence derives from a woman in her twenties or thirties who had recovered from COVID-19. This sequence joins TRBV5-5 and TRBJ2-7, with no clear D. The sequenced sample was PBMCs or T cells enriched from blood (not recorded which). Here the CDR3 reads CASSLDISYEQYF. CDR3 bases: TGTGCCAGCAGCTTGGACATCTCCTACGAGCAGTACTTC.